These 28 T cell receptor beta chains share one sample of origin, sequenced in a study of vaccination and CD4 T cells after COVID-19. This sample's time point: late sampling 161 to 241 days after vaccination in a few convalescent patients. Each CDR3 protein gets one entry after TCRdb re-called the PCR reads with MiXCR. The data show 30,000 to 40,000 distinct CDR3 sequences, with more than 35% seen just once and around 6.1% held by the top ten. The specimen comprised CD4+ T cells from blood, sampled about 7 months after SARS-CoV-2 vaccination. These receptors were obtained from a human donor who had recovered from COVID-19.

The chain joins TRBV12-3 or TRBV12-4 to TRBJ1-2; D perhaps matches TRBD1 (5 bases). Trimming left V 3 bases short and J 8 bases short, with 16 bases between. The CDR3 totals 14 residues. The CDR3: CASSFGGGTEGYTF. CDR3 bases: TGTGCCAGCAGTTTTGGCGGGGGTACAGAGGGCTACACCTTC.

V gene TRBV27 combines with J gene TRBJ2-7, with 8 bases that match TRBD1. Germline CDR1 is MNHEY and CDR2 is SMNVEV (reference sequence). This CDR3 is built from 16 residues. V shed 5 bases and J 2 bases; nucleotides not matched to a gene: 11. The CDR3 nucleotides are TGTGCCAGCAGTCCAACCTACAGGGGGAATACCTACGAGCAGTACTTC. As protein: CASSPTYRGNTYEQYF.

The chain employs TRBV19 and TRBJ2-1; TRBD1 matches at 8 bases. Trimming at V came to 4 bases and at J to 8 bases, leaving 7 bases not matched to a gene. Germline V gene lookup returns CDR1 LNHDA and CDR2 SQIVND (reference sequence). The CDR3 sequence is 14 residues long. The CDR3 DNA sequence: TGTGCCAGTAGTAGGACAGGGTTGGTCTATGAGCAGTTCTTC. Its translation is CASSRTGLVYEQFF.

Worth noting for this clonotype: A much larger clone sits a single nucleotide away, making a read error possible. The chain uses TRBV6-1 and TRBJ2-1; D may be TRBD1 or TRBD2 (5 bases each). The CDR3 totals 15 residues. The V gene lost 1 base and the J gene lost 10 bases, with 17 bases spanning the gap. Germline V gene lookup returns CDR1 MNHNS and CDR2 SASEGT. The CDR3 protein is CASSEEGTSPYEQFF. The CDR3 DNA sequence: TGTGCCAGCAGTGAAGAAGGGACGTCACCCTACGAGCAGTTCTTC.

This clonotype was found a few times. The rearrangement uses TRBV28 and TRBJ1-6; D is unclear. The CDR3 extends over 15 amino acids. Germline V gives CDR1 MDHEN, CDR2 SYDVKM. Trimming took 3 bases from V and 2 from J, leaving 8 bases between them. CDR3 nucleotide sequence: TGTGCCAGCAGTTTGACGAGAGCCTATAATTCACCCCTCCACTTT. It specifies CASSLTRAYNSPLHF.

The chain combines TRBV7-2 with TRBJ1-5, with 9 bases lining up with TRBD1. Germline V gives CDR1 SGHTA, CDR2 FQGNSA. The CDR3 consists of 16 residues. V was pared by 5 bases and J by 1 base, with 6 bases of the junction left unmatched. In DNA, the CDR3 is TGTGCCAGCAGCACCCGGACAGGGGTGAGCAATCAGCCCCAGCATTTT. Protein sequence: CASSTRTGVSNQPQHF.

The chain uses TRBV27 and TRBJ2-1; D is ambiguous. Germline V lookup: CDR1 MNHEY, CDR2 SMNVEV (reference sequence). The CDR3 loop spans 15 amino acids. Trimming cost V 3 bases and J 0 bases, with 9 bases left between them. The CDR3 reads CASSLQVSSYNEQFF. DNA of the CDR3: TGTGCCAGCAGTTTGCAGGTGAGCTCCTACAATGAGCAGTTCTTC.

There are a few counts of this clonotype. The CDR3 nucleotides are TGTGCCAGCAGCTTATTGCTTAGACAGGGTGGTTCACCCCTCCACTTT. This codes for CASSLLLRQGGSPLHF. V is TRBV7-2 and J is TRBJ1-6, with 7 bases aligning to TRBD1. Germline lookup yields CDR1 SGHTA and CDR2 FQGNSA. V shed 2 bases and J 9 bases; nucleotides not matched to a gene: 10. The CDR3 runs 16 residues.

The chain combines TRBV6-1 with TRBJ2-7; D unclear. The germline CDR1 and CDR2 sequences are MNHNS and SASEGT. CDR3 size: 14 residues. V was clipped by 5 bases and J by 1 base, with 12 bases between them. CDR3 sequence: CASSPRALSYEQYF. The CDR3 region has the DNA TGTGCCAGCAGTCCTAGGGCGCTGTCCTACGAGCAGTACTTC.

The V and J genes are TRBV19 and TRBJ1-2; D uncertain. Between the trimmed V and J ends, which lost 6 bases and 8 bases, there was a span of 10 bases. The CDR3 extends over 11 amino acids. Germline assignment: CDR1 LNHDA and CDR2 SQIVND (reference sequence). The DNA for the CDR3 is TGTGCCAGTAGAAACAGTTTCGGCTACACCTTC. Translation gives CASRNSFGYTF.

The rearrangement joins TRBV19 to TRBJ2-7; 9 bases are a match to TRBD2. J gave up 5 bases and V 3 bases, and 17 bases lay outside the gene matches. The germline CDR1 and CDR2 sequences are LNHDA and SQIVND (reference sequence). The CDR3 runs 18 residues. CDR3 nucleotide sequence: TGTGCCAGTAGTATTAAGCTCAGCGGGAGGACACTCCACCACGAGCAGTACTTC. Encoded protein: CASSIKLSGRTLHHEQYF.

In its sample, this clonotype ranks as medium-sized (0.01 to 0.1%). This chain joins TRBV6-1 and TRBJ1-1; D not certain. Germline values: CDR1 MNHNS, CDR2 SASEGT. The CDR3 contains 14 residues. V shed 6 bases and J shed 0 bases, with 11 bases lying between them. The CDR3 here is CASSIMDLNTEAFF. CDR3 DNA sequence: TGTGCCAGCAGCATCATGGATCTGAACACTGAAGCTTTCTTT.

This sequence joins TRBV21-1 and TRBJ2-1; TRBD2 is taken as the D call from the table, unchecked against the DNA. TRBV21-1 is termed a pseudogene. The CDR3 contains 12 residues. CDR3 in amino acids: CAITSGRNEQFF. CDR3 nucleotide sequence: TGTGCCATCACTAGCGGGAGGAATGAGCAGTTCTTC.

This sequence joins TRBV10-2 and TRBJ2-1, with 13 bases fitting TRBD2. Germline CDR1 is WSHSY and CDR2 is SAAADI. V shed 6 bases, J shed 9 bases, and the junction held 11 bases outside the gene matches. The CDR3 is 16 residues long. The CDR3 sequence: CASRTSGRHNGGEQFF. As DNA, the CDR3 is TGCGCCAGCAGGACTAGCGGGAGGCACAATGGGGGTGAGCAGTTCTTC.

The V and J genes are TRBV20-1 and TRBJ2-2; D uncertain. The CDR3 extends over 14 amino acids. Germline V lookup: CDR1 DFQATT, CDR2 SNEGSKA (reference sequence). The V end lost 6 bases, the J end lost 4 bases, and 15 bases lay between the germline ends. The CDR3 DNA follows: TGCAGTGCCCCAAGCCTGTCAGGCACCGGGGAGCTGTTTTTT. Amino acids: CSAPSLSGTGELFF.

The V call is TRBV7-6, the J call TRBJ2-3; tentatively, D is TRBD2 (5 bases). There are 16 residues in the CDR3. V lost 2 bases and J lost 2, with 14 bases in between. The germline V gene has CDR1 SGHVS and CDR2 FNYEAQ. CDR3: CASSLFGRTDTDTQYF. DNA of the CDR3: TGTGCCAGCAGCTTATTTGGGAGAACTGACACAGATACGCAGTATTTT.

As for this clonotype: The junction departs from germline at one end; a sequencing error may be responsible. The chain employs TRBV19 and TRBJ1-1; D is possibly TRBD1 (5 bases). The CDR3 has 15 amino acids. The germline CDR1 and CDR2 sequences are LNHDA and SQIVND (reference sequence). The CDR3 spells CASSFGGWYSTEAFF. The CDR3 DNA reads as TGTGCCAGTAGTTTCGGGGGATGGTATAGCACTGAAGCTTTTTTT.

This clonotype was observed a few times. The V gene is TRBV28, the J gene TRBJ1-6; D is possibly TRBD1 (6 bases). V dropped 5 bases and J dropped 5 bases, with 7 bases sitting between them. The CDR3 runs 13 residues. Germline CDR1 is MDHEN and CDR2 is SYDVKM. The CDR3 nucleotides read TGTGCCAGCAGTCAGGGGAATAATTCACCCCTCCACTTT. Translated, it gives CASSQGNNSPLHF.

CDR3 nucleotides: TGCGCCAGCAGCCCAAGACAGGGGGCCGGCGAGCAGTACTTC. Its protein product is CASSPRQGAGEQYF. The gene calls are TRBV4-1 and TRBJ2-7; 10 bases line up with TRBD1. CDR3 length: 14 residues. With V trimmed by 4 bases and J by 6 bases, 6 bases remained unmatched. In germline, CDR1 is MGHRA, CDR2 YSYEKL.

This chain connects TRBV20-1 to TRBJ2-4; D gene ambiguous. V lost 3 bases and J 9 bases, leaving 15 bases between the germline ends. The CDR3 covers 13 residues. Germline CDR1 reads DFQATT; CDR2 reads SNEGSKA (reference sequence). CDR3 sequence (DNA): TGCAGTGCTAGCTTTGAACCGGGCGGCATTCAGTACTTC. Translating it yields CSASFEPGGIQYF.

The chain recombines TRBV7-3 with TRBJ1-1; no reliable D call. The germline gives CDR1 SGHTA, CDR2 FQGTGA. Deletions cut 2 bases from V and 0 bases from J, with 4 bases between. CDR3 length: 13 amino acids. CDR3 nucleotide sequence: TGTGCCAGCAGCTTAGAGCTGAACACTGAAGCTTTCTTT. Its translation: CASSLELNTEAFF. The whole variable domain, remainder taken from reference TRBV7-3 and TRBJ1-1, is GAGVSQTPSNKVTEKGKYVELRCDPISGHTALYWYRQSLGQGPEFLIYFQGTGAADDSGLPNDRFFAVRPEGSVSTLKIQRTERGDSAVYLCASSLELNTEAFFGQGTRLTVV.

This chain joins TRBV28 and TRBJ2-3; D is perhaps TRBD2 (6 bases). V lost 5 bases to trimming and J lost 0 bases, with 12 bases between them. Germline CDR1 and CDR2: MDHEN and SYDVKM. The CDR3 has 15 amino acids. CDR3 nucleotide sequence: TGTGCCAGCAGTGCCTCTCTAGCGAGCACAGATACGCAGTATTTT. This codes for CASSASLASTDTQYF.

This chain uses TRBV20-1 with TRBJ2-7; TRBD2 matches at 10 bases. The end of the DNA aligns better with TRBJ2-5, so the J call may be wrong. Germline-derived CDR1 and CDR2 are DFQATT and SNEGSKA (reference sequence). CDR3 length equals 14 residues. CDR3 loop: CSASRASGSETQYF. The CDR3, as DNA: TGCAGTGCTAGTAGGGCTAGCGGGAGTGAGACCCAGTACTTC.

The V gene is TRBV7-8, the J gene TRBJ2-6; the D is unclear. The CDR3 runs to 12 residues. The V end lost 6 bases, the J end lost 3 bases, and 3 bases lay between the germline ends. Germline CDR1 is SGHVS and CDR2 is FQNEAQ. CDR3 sequence: CASSNGANVLTF. The CDR3 DNA follows: TGTGCCAGCAGTAATGGGGCCAACGTCCTGACTTTC.

This clonotype came up a few times. This chain connects TRBV20-1 to TRBJ2-7; tentative D call: TRBD1 (5 bases). The V end lost 5 bases, the J end lost 5 bases, and 13 bases lay between the germline ends. CDR3 length: 12 residues. Germline V CDR1 and CDR2: DFQATT, SNEGSKA (reference sequence). CDR3 nucleotides: TGCAGTGCTTTTGACAGTCTAAACGAGCAGTACTTC. Protein sequence: CSAFDSLNEQYF.

This clonotype was seen a handful of times. V gene TRBV6-5 combines with J gene TRBJ1-5; D is undetermined. The CDR3 is made up of 16 amino acids. V gave up 0 bases and J gave up 3 bases, with 12 bases separating them. The germline gives CDR1 MNHEY, CDR2 SVGAGI. The CDR3 DNA reads TGTGCCAGCAGTTACTCTGTTTCTCGGGACAATCAGCCCCAGCATTTT. Translation gives CASSYSVSRDNQPQHF.

The rearrangement uses TRBV27 and TRBJ2-7; 8 bases fit TRBD1. This CDR3 is built from 13 residues. V was clipped by 5 bases and J by 2 bases; unmatched bases: 2. Germline assignment: CDR1 MNHEY and CDR2 SMNVEV (reference sequence). CDR3 amino acids: CASSRGQAYEQYF. In DNA, the CDR3 is TGTGCCAGCAGTCGGGGACAGGCCTACGAGCAGTACTTC.

This chain joins TRBV10-3 and TRBJ2-7, with 9 nucleotides matching TRBD1. The CDR3 spans 15 residues. J was trimmed by 5 bases and V by 2 bases; bases with no gene match: 7. Germline V gene sequence: CDR1 ENHRY, CDR2 SYGVKD. CDR3: CAISEPGQGGDEQYF. CDR3 sequence (DNA): TGTGCCATCAGTGAGCCGGGACAGGGTGGGGACGAGCAGTACTTC.